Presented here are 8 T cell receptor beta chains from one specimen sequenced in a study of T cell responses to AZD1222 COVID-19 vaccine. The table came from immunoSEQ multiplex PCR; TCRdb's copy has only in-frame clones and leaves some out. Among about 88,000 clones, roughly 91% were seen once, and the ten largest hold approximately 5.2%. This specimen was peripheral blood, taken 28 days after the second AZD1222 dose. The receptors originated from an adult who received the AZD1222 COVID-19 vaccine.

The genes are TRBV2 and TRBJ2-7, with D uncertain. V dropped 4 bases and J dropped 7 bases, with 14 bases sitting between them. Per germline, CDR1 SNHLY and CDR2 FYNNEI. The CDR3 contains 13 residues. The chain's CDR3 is CASSGQARGEQYF. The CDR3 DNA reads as TGTGCCAGCAGTGGTCAGGCCCGCGGTGAGCAGTACTTC.

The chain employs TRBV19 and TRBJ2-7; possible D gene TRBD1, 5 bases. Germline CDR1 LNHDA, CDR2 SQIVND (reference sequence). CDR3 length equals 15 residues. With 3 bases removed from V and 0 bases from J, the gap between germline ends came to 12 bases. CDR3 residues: CASSIQGTSSYEQYF. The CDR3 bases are TGTGCCAGTAGTATCCAGGGCACAAGCTCCTACGAGCAGTACTTC.

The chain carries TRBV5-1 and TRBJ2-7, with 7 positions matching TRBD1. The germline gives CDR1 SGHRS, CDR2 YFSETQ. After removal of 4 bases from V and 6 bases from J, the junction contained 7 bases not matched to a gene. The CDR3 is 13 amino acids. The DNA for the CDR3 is TGCGCCAGCAGCACACAACCAGGGGGCGAGCAGTACTTC. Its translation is CASSTQPGGEQYF.

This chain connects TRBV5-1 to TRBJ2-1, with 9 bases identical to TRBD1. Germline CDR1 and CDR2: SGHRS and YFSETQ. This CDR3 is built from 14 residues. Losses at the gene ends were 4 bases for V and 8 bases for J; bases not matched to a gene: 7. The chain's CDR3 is CASSEGTGWDEQFF. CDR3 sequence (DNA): TGCGCCAGCAGCGAAGGGACAGGGTGGGATGAGCAGTTCTTC.

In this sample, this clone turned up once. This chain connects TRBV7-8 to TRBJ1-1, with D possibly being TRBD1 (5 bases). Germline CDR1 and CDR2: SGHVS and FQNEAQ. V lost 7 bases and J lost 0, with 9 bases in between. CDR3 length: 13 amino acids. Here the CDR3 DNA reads TGTGCCAGCACCCGGGGGATGAACACTGAAGCTTTCTTT. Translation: CASTRGMNTEAFF. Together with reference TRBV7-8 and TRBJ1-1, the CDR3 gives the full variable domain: GAGVSQSPRYKVAKRGQDVALRCDPISGHVSLFWYQQALGQGPEFLTYFQNEAQLDKSGLPSDRFFAERPEGSVSTLKIQRTQQEDSAVYLCASTRGMNTEAFFGQGTRLTVV.

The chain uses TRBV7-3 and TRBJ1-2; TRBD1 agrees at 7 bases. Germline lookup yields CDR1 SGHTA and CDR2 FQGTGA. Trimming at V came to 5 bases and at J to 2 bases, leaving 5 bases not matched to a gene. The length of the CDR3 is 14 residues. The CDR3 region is CASSPSDRNYGYTF. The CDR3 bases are TGTGCCAGCAGCCCCTCGGACAGGAACTATGGCTACACCTTC.

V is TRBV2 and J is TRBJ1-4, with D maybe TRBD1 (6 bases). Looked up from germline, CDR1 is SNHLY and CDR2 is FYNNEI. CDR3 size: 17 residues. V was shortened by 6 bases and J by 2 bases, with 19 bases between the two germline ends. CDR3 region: CASRGAGPSATNEKLFF. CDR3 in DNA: TGTGCCAGCAGGGGGGCGGGGCCCTCCGCGACTAATGAAAAACTGTTTTTT.

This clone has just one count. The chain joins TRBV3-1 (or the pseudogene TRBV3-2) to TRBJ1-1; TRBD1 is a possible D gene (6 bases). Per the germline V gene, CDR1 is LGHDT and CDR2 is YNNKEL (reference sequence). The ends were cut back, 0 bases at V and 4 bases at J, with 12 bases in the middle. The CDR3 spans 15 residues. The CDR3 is CASSQDGGGSTEAFF. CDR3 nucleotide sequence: TGTGCCAGCAGCCAAGATGGGGGCGGGAGCACTGAAGCTTTCTTT.